Following are 8 T cell receptor beta chains from one sample sequenced in a study of blood T cells in healthy people across ages. A second PCR, run for about 6 to 11 cycles, used a sample-barcoded 5' primer plus a J-beta primer mix. MiXCR, applied by TCRdb to the 5' RACE reads, yields one record per CDR3 protein. The table has about 650,000 distinct CDR3 sequences, 32% seen once. The source material was blood. All receptors come from a woman aged 80 or over in good health.

Details on this clonotype: Possible read error: a much larger clone is one base away. The V and J genes are TRBV5-4 and TRBJ2-5; a possible D gene is TRBD1 (6 bases). The CDR3 has 15 amino acids. The V gene lost 4 bases and the J gene lost 2 bases, with 15 bases spanning the gap. CDR1 and CDR2 (germline): SGHNT, YYREEE (reference sequence). DNA of the CDR3: TGTGCCAGCAGCCCAAAGGGGGTCGGGCAAGAGACCCAGTACTTC. The encoded protein is CASSPKGVGQETQYF.

This clonotype was picked up many times. The chain couples TRBV5-1 to TRBJ2-7; 10 bases align to TRBD2. Germline-derived CDR1 and CDR2 are SGHRS and YFSETQ. V trimming: 4 bases; J trimming: 6 bases; junction bases outside the gene matches: 4. This CDR3 spans 13 amino acids. This chain's CDR3 is CASSIAGGIEQYF. The DNA for the CDR3 is TGCGCCAGCAGCATAGCGGGGGGCATCGAGCAGTACTTC.

The chain links TRBV5-1 to TRBJ2-5; 10 bases match TRBD2. The CDR3 length is 16 residues. The V segment lost 2 bases and the J segment 1 base; nucleotides outside the gene matches: 5. Germline lookup yields CDR1 SGHRS and CDR2 YFSETQ. The DNA of the CDR3 is TGCGCCAGCAGCTTCGGGACTAGCGCCCGCCAAGAGACCCAGTACTTC. Translated, it gives CASSFGTSARQETQYF.

This clonotype was seen many times. CDR3: CASSQTLAGGPHEQYF. The CDR3 bases are TGTGCCAGCAGCCAAACACTAGCGGGGGGGCCCCACGAGCAGTACTTC. This chain joins TRBV12-3 or TRBV12-4 and TRBJ2-7, with TRBD2 matching 13 bases. V was clipped by 6 bases and J by 5 bases; unmatched bases: 10. The CDR3 consists of 16 residues.

J is TRBJ2-7 and V is TRBV11-2; TRBD1 agrees at 7 bases. The junction had 3 bases not matched to a gene; V was cut back by 6 bases and J by 1 base. Germline CDR1 SGHAT, CDR2 FQNNGV. This CDR3 region has 13 residues. CDR3 bases: TGTGCCAGCAGACAGGGGACATCCTACGAGCAGTACTTC. Its protein product is CASRQGTSYEQYF.

This clonotype was seen repeatedly, ten times or more. The rearrangement uses TRBV15 and TRBJ1-2, with 10 positions matching TRBD1. Trimming at V came to 4 bases and at J to 7 bases, leaving 6 bases not matched to a gene. The length of the CDR3 is 14 residues. Germline assignment: CDR1 LNHNV and CDR2 YYDKDF (reference sequence). The CDR3 nucleotides are TGTGCCACCAGCACCGGTGGGACAGGGGTTGGCTACACCTTC. Protein: CATSTGGTGVGYTF.

The rearrangement uses TRBV6-1 and TRBJ1-1; D call uncertain. CDR3 size: 18 residues. V was shortened by 7 bases and J by 1 base, with 25 bases between the two germline ends. Germline V gives CDR1 MNHNS, CDR2 SASEGT. The CDR3 loop reads CASNQMSGVGRPNTEAFF. CDR3 nucleotides: TGTGCCAGCAACCAGATGAGTGGGGTAGGGCGACCGAACACTGAAGCTTTCTTT.

This clonotype was counted many times. V gene TRBV7-2 combines with J gene TRBJ1-5; D perhaps matches TRBD1 (6 bases). The CDR3 runs 14 residues. Germline V gene lookup returns CDR1 SGHTA and CDR2 FQGNSA. V gave up 4 bases and J gave up 2 bases, with 9 bases separating them. CDR3 loop: CASSSRQGNQPQHF. The DNA for the CDR3 is TGTGCCAGCAGCTCCCGACAGGGCAATCAGCCCCAGCATTTT.